This is a list of T cell receptor beta chains from one sample in a study of blood T cell repertoires in COVID-19. Using immunoSEQ multiplex PCR, the repertoire was profiled, and TCRdb retains in-frame clones only, with some absent. The profile shows approximately 240,000 clones, over 80% of them singletons. Material for sequencing was peripheral blood. These TCRs come from a human donor in a cohort sampled during active COVID-19. CDR3s include the opening cysteine and the closing phenylalanine or tryptophan. A D gene is named only where the DNA matches it firmly. The size field is filled for only some rows; it gives once, few, many or a size class.

D,size,J,V,CDR3,DNA
.,.,TRBJ2-7,TRBV7-2,CASSHNGRAGEQYF,TGTGCCAGCAGCCATAATGGACGGGCGGGCGAGCAGTACTTC
TRBD1,.,TRBJ1-2,TRBV18,CASSQGTDLLYGYTF,TGTGCCAGCTCCCAGGGGACAGATCTCCTCTATGGCTACACCTTC
TRBD2,.,TRBJ2-1,TRBV20-1,CSARELAEQFF,TGCAGTGCTAGGGAACTAGCGGAGCAGTTCTTC
TRBD1,.,TRBJ1-5,TRBV4-1,CASSPRRDSYNQPQHF,TGCGCCAGCAGCCCCCGCCGGGACAGTTACAATCAGCCCCAGCATTTT
TRBD1,.,TRBJ1-3,TRBV10-2,CASSETGAPGNTIYF,TGCGCCAGCAGTGAGACAGGGGCCCCCGGAAACACCATATATTTT
TRBD2,.,TRBJ2-3,TRBV28,CASSLFAGEEADTQYF,TGTGCCAGCAGTTTGTTCGCGGGAGAAGAGGCAGATACGCAGTATTTT
TRBD2,.,TRBJ2-7,TRBV11-2,CASSSVRPLRGGLPYEQYF,TGTGCCAGCAGCTCTGTCCGCCCTTTGCGGGGGGGATTACCCTACGAGCAGTACTTC
.,.,TRBJ1-2,TRBV10-1,CASSRSRDGGYTF,TGCGCCAGCAGTCGGTCCAGGGATGGTGGCTACACCTTC
TRBD1,.,TRBJ2-7,TRBV9,CASSLGQGYEQYF,TGTGCCAGCAGCCTTGGACAGGGCTACGAGCAGTACTTC
.,.,TRBJ1-4,TRBV18,CASSPRTLGGEKLFF,TGTGCCAGCTCACCAAGGACACTGGGCGGTGAAAAACTGTTTTTT
.,once,TRBJ2-2,TRBV7-3,CASSSRRLDGTGELFF,TGTGCCAGCAGCTCCCGACGCCTAGATGGCACCGGGGAGCTGTTTTTT
TRBD2,many,TRBJ2-3,TRBV2,CASPTPGLAGVESDTQYF,TGTGCCAGCCCGACACCGGGACTAGCGGGAGTCGAGTCAGATACGCAGTATTTT
.,.,TRBJ2-3,TRBV7-9,CASSLSFRVADTQYF,TGTGCCAGCAGCTTAAGTTTCCGGGTGGCAGATACGCAGTATTTT
TRBD2,.,TRBJ2-5,TRBV7-2,CASSSRTSARQTQYF,TGTGCCAGCAGCTCAAGGACTAGCGCTAGGCAGACCCAGTACTTC
.,.,TRBJ2-1,TRBV2,CASIEGGYEQFF,TGTGCCAGCATCGAGGGGGGGTATGAGCAGTTCTTC
TRBD2,.,TRBJ2-5,TRBV19,CASSLAEETQYF,TGTGCCAGTAGCCTAGCGGAAGAGACCCAGTACTTC
.,many,TRBJ1-2,TRBV29-1,CSVATGQYSGYTF,TGCAGCGTTGCGACGGGACAATATTCTGGCTACACCTTC
.,.,TRBJ1-6,TRBV7-2,CASSFYKSPANNSPLHF,TGTGCCAGCAGCTTCTATAAATCGCCAGCGAATAATTCACCCCTCCACTTT
.,.,TRBJ1-1,TRBV5-6,CASSLISGANEAFF,TGTGCCAGCAGCTTGATCTCAGGGGCCAATGAAGCTTTCTTT
.,.,TRBJ2-5,TRBV9,CASSTRGTTEETQYF,TGTGCCAGCAGCACAAGGGGGACTACAGAAGAGACCCAGTACTTC
TRBD1,.,TRBJ2-6,TRBV28,CASGTGALSGANVLTF,TGTGCCAGCGGGACAGGGGCCCTCTCTGGGGCCAACGTCCTGACTTTC
.,.,TRBJ2-6,TRBV27,CASRTTYSGANVLTF,TGTGCCAGCCGGACTACGTACTCTGGGGCCAACGTCCTGACTTTC
.,few,TRBJ2-5,TRBV28,CASSQGRDFGETQYF,TGTGCCAGCTCTCAAGGGCGGGATTTCGGAGAGACCCAGTACTTC
TRBD2,.,TRBJ2-1,TRBV10-3,CAIRGTSAYNEQFF,TGTGCCATCAGGGGGACTAGCGCCTACAATGAGCAGTTCTTC
TRBD2,few,TRBJ2-3,TRBV24-1,CATRGTSGITDTQYF,TGTGCCACCAGAGGGACTAGCGGAATCACAGATACGCAGTATTTT
TRBD1,.,TRBJ2-5,TRBV30,CAWSVRGLGIVRWETQYF,TGTGCCTGGAGTGTGAGGGGGCTTGGGATCGTTCGCTGGGAGACCCAGTACTTC
TRBD1,.,TRBJ2-2,TRBV28,CASSLNRDSSGELFF,TGTGCCAGCAGTTTAAACCGGGACAGTTCCGGGGAGCTGTTTTTT
TRBD1,.,TRBJ2-2,TRBV10-1,CASSEEGASAGELFF,TGCGCCAGCAGTGAAGAGGGGGCGAGCGCCGGGGAGCTGTTTTTT
.,.,TRBJ1-1,TRBV6-5,CASSYSIALKNTEAFF,TGTGCCAGCAGTTACTCGATAGCGTTGAAAAACACTGAAGCTTTCTTT
.,few,TRBJ1-3,TRBV5-1,CASSSVASGNTIYF,TGCGCCAGCAGCTCGGTAGCCTCTGGAAACACCATATATTTT
TRBD1,once,TRBJ2-3,TRBV5-1,CASSLQGASTDTQYF,TGCGCCAGCAGCTTACAGGGGGCCAGCACAGATACGCAGTATTTT
.,.,TRBJ2-1,TRBV5-1,CASTTVGGSYNEQFF,TGCGCCAGCACCACCGTTGGGGGGAGCTACAATGAGCAGTTCTTC
.,.,TRBJ2-7,TRBV5-4,CASSLGGLSSYEQYF,TGTGCCAGCAGCTTGGGGGGCCTTAGCTCCTACGAGCAGTACTTC
.,.,TRBJ2-4,TRBV28,CASSRNIQYF,TGTGCCAGCAGTCGGAACATTCAGTACTTC
.,.,TRBJ2-7,TRBV6-6,CASSFSGDSYEQYF,TGTGCCAGCAGTTTTTCGGGGGATTCCTACGAGCAGTACTTC
TRBD2,.,TRBJ2-2,TRBV10-3,CAISETSGNTGELFF,TGTGCCATCAGTGAGACTAGCGGGAATACCGGGGAGCTGTTTTTT
.,.,TRBJ2-1,TRBV6-1,CASSELRNEQFF,TGTGCCAGCAGTGAACTTCGCAATGAGCAGTTCTTC
.,.,TRBJ2-2,TRBV11-2,CASRLVVVTGELFF,TGTGCCAGCAGACTAGTGGTCGTCACCGGGGAGCTGTTTTTT